The next 30 T cell receptor beta chains were all read from a single sample in a study of T cells in Graves' hyperthyroidism and ophthalmopathy. TCR beta CDR3 region amplification was performed from RNA transcripts. HTBI primers were the set used in a first-round RT-PCR of the TCR CDR3. MiXCR was run by TCRdb on the multiplex PCR reads, yielding one entry per CDR3 protein. The repertoire holds around 440,000 distinct CDR3 sequences, with around 14% as singletons. The sample comprised blood. The origin of the receptors is a young woman with Graves' hyperthyroidism.

The sample holds many counts of this clonotype. The chain carries TRBV3-1 and TRBJ2-7, with 9 bases lining up with TRBD2. The CDR3 contains 18 residues. Germline loops: CDR1 LGHDT, CDR2 YNNKEL (reference sequence). V lost 3 bases to trimming and J lost 0 bases; unmatched junction nucleotides: 12. The CDR3 DNA sequence: TGTGCCAGCAGCCAGCGCACTCATAGCGGGAGAAACTCCTACGAGCAGTACTTC. As protein: CASSQRTHSGRNSYEQYF.

This clonotype was detected many times. This chain links TRBV4-1 with TRBJ1-5; TRBD1 aligns across 8 bases. After removal of 1 base from V and 9 bases from J, the junction contained 8 bases not matched to a gene. Germline V gives CDR1 MGHRA, CDR2 YSYEKL. The CDR3 is made up of 15 amino acids. CDR3 nucleotide sequence: TGCGCCAGCAGCCAAGTCGTACAGGGGGTGCGGCCCCAGCATTTT. Amino acid sequence: CASSQVVQGVRPQHF.

This clonotype was counted at least ten times. The chain uses TRBV7-9 and TRBJ1-1; 10 nucleotides agree with TRBD1. CDR1 SEHNR and CDR2 FQNEAQ come from the germline V gene (reference sequence). The CDR3 is 15 residues long. Unmatched junction bases numbered 9, after V lost 5 bases and J lost 6 bases. The CDR3, as DNA: TGTGCCAGCAGCGCCCGGACAGGGGGACGGGCTGAAGCTTTCTTT. This codes for CASSARTGGRAEAFF.

Comments on this clonotype: A much more abundant neighbour one base away suggests this may be a read error. Since the CDR3 does not end with the conserved phenylalanine or tryptophan, this likely comes from a read error. The genes are TRBV7-2 and TRBJ2-2, with 8 bases that match TRBD1. Looked up from germline, CDR1 is SGHTA and CDR2 is FQGNSA. V gave up 5 bases and J gave up 3 bases; unmatched junction bases: 8. The CDR3 loop spans 16 amino acids. The CDR3 sequence is CASSTRTGPYTGELFS. CDR3 in DNA: TGTGCCAGCAGCACCCGGACAGGGCCTTACACCGGGGAGCTGTTTTCT.

V is TRBV6-1 and J is TRBJ1-5, with D possibly being TRBD1 (5 bases). The CDR3 has 14 residues. The germline gives CDR1 MNHNS, CDR2 SASEGT. V gave up 5 bases and J gave up 7 bases, with 15 bases separating them. The CDR3 DNA follows: TGTGCCAGCAGTTACGGGGGGACGTCGCAGCCCCAGCATTTT. This codes for CASSYGGTSQPQHF.

This clonotype was seen many times. The DNA of the CDR3 is TGTGCCAGCAGTTCCATTAGGACGGGAGACCCGGGGATCTCCTACAATGAGCAGTTCTTC. It codes for CASSSIRTGDPGISYNEQFF. The rearrangement links TRBV12-3 or TRBV12-4 to TRBJ2-1; the D gene is possibly TRBD2 (6 bases). The CDR3 runs 20 residues. V shed 4 bases and J shed 0 bases, with 25 bases lying between them.

Written as DNA, the CDR3 is TGTGCCAGCAGCTTAGCGGGAGGCGGAAACATTCAGTACTTC. Protein product: CASSLAGGGNIQYF. The V and J genes are TRBV7-3 and TRBJ2-4, with 8 bases lining up with TRBD2. J lost 6 bases, V lost 2 bases, and 3 bases had no gene match. CDR3 size: 14 residues. Looked up from germline, CDR1 is SGHTA and CDR2 is FQGTGA.

Ten or more counts support this clonotype. The rearrangement links TRBV2 to TRBJ1-5; a possible D gene is TRBD1 (6 bases). Germline loops: CDR1 SNHLY, CDR2 FYNNEI. Trimming stripped 2 bases from V and 5 bases from J, with 16 bases between. The CDR3 is 16 amino acids. The CDR3 DNA follows: TGTGCCAGCAGTGAACGCACAGGGCGGAAGCATCAGCCCCAGCATTTT. It is translated as CASSERTGRKHQPQHF. Drawing the rest from reference TRBV2 and TRBJ1-5, the complete variable domain is EPEVTQTPSHQVTQMGQEVILRCVPISNHLYFYWYRQILGQKVEFLVSFYNNEISEKSEIFDDQFSVERPDGSNFTLKIRSTKLEDSAMYFCASSERTGRKHQPQHFGDGTRLSIL.

This clonotype was detected ten times or more. J is TRBJ2-1 and V is TRBV18; possible D gene TRBD1, 6 bases. With 0 bases removed from V and 2 bases from J, the gap between germline ends came to 11 bases. Germline assignment: CDR1 KGHSH and CDR2 LQKENI. The CDR3 is 16 residues long. This chain's CDR3 is CASSPPDRWAYNEQFF. In DNA form, the CDR3 reads TGTGCCAGCTCACCACCCGACAGGTGGGCCTACAATGAGCAGTTCTTC.

CDR3 DNA sequence: TGTGCCAGCAGCCCCGACGAGACAGGGAGCTATGGCTACACCTTC. Translating gives CASSPDETGSYGYTF. The gene calls are TRBV7-6 and TRBJ1-2; 7 nucleotides line up with TRBD1. CDR1 SGHVS and CDR2 FNYEAQ come from the germline V gene. The CDR3 is 15 amino acids. With 5 bases clipped from V and 4 bases from J, the junction kept 10 bases outside the gene matches.

The CDR3 sequence is CASSDSTVRSYNEQYF. The CDR3 DNA reads TGTGCCAGCAGTGACTCGACAGTCCGCTCCTACAATGAGCAGTACTTC. This sequence joins TRBV6-1 and TRBJ2-1; tentatively, D is TRBD1 (5 bases). Gene TRBJ2-7 matches the end of the DNA better, so the J call may be wrong. Germline loops: CDR1 MNHNS, CDR2 SASEGT. CDR3 length: 16 residues.

As for this clonotype: Since no conserved phenylalanine or tryptophan closes the CDR3, a read error is the likely cause. V gene TRBV12-3 or TRBV12-4 combines with J gene TRBJ2-5, with D uncertain. This CDR3 is 14 amino acids long. Trimming stripped 6 bases from V and 1 base from J, with 12 bases between. This chain's CDR3 is CASSFGPRQETQYS. In DNA form, the CDR3 reads TGTGCCAGCAGCTTTGGTCCCCGCCAAGAGACCCAGTACTCC.

This chain joins TRBV9 and TRBJ2-1; either TRBD1 or TRBD2 may fit D (6 bases each). This CDR3 has 15 amino acids. Per germline, CDR1 SGDLS and CDR2 YYNGEE. Trimming stripped 4 bases from V and 5 bases from J, with 16 bases between. The CDR3 bases are TGTGCCAGCAGCCCGTCCGGCGGGACAAACAATGAGCAGTTCTTC. Protein sequence: CASSPSGGTNNEQFF.

This clonotype has a count of ten or more. The V gene is TRBV11-2, the J gene TRBJ2-7; 7 bases line up with TRBD1. The CDR3 totals 12 residues. The junction had 4 bases not matched to a gene; V was cut back by 4 bases and J by 7 bases. Germline V gene sequence: CDR1 SGHAT, CDR2 FQNNGV. For the CDR3, the DNA is TGTGCCAGCAGCTCAGACAGGGAGGAGCAGTACTTC. Its protein is CASSSDREEQYF.

Turning to this clonotype: The junction differs from germline at one of its ends, possibly a read error. The CDR3 DNA sequence: TGCAGCGCCCAATTTAGCATTCAAGAGGCCCAGTACTTC. Protein product: CSAQFSIQEAQYF. The V and J genes are TRBV29-1 and TRBJ2-5; D is unclear. Looked up from germline, CDR1 is SQVTM and CDR2 is ANQGSEA. This CDR3 region has 13 residues. Together with reference TRBV29-1 and TRBJ2-5, the CDR3 gives the full variable domain: SAVISQKPSRDICQRGTSLTIQCQVDSQVTMMFWYRQQPGQSLTLIATANQGSEATYESGFVIDKFPISRPNLTFSTLTVSNMSPEDSSIYLCSAQFSIQEAQYFGPGTRLLVL.

This clonotype was picked up many times. The chain has TRBV20-1 and TRBJ2-1, with TRBD2 matching over 9 bases. The CDR3 length is 13 residues. Germline values: CDR1 DFQATT, CDR2 SNEGSKA (reference sequence). Germline trimming cut 6 bases from V and 6 bases from J; bases unmatched to any gene: 6. CDR3 sequence reads: CSAGGGGVNEQFF. The CDR3 coding sequence is TGCAGTGCCGGGGGCGGGGGGGTCAATGAGCAGTTCTTC.

This clonotype was seen repeatedly, ten times or more. The V gene is TRBV7-3, the J gene TRBJ2-1; D is perhaps TRBD2 (6 bases). Germline CDR1 and CDR2: SGHTA and FQGTGA. This CDR3 region has 16 residues. V gave up 5 bases and J gave up 2 bases, with 16 bases separating them. The CDR3 nucleotides read TGTGCCAGCAGCCCCGGGCCTGGGGAGGCCTACAATGAGCAGTTCTTC. Protein sequence: CASSPGPGEAYNEQFF.

There are many counts of this clonotype. This rearrangement joins TRBV6-2 or TRBV6-3 to TRBJ2-7; D is possibly TRBD2 (5 bases). The germline V and J ends were trimmed by 3 bases and 5 bases, with 14 bases remaining between them. The germline V gene encodes CDR1 MNHEY and CDR2 SVGEGT. This CDR3 spans 14 amino acids. The CDR3, as DNA: TGTGCCAGCAGTTATTCGGGGTTTAACGACGAGCAGTACTTC. This translates into CASSYSGFNDEQYF.

This clonotype was seen a handful of times. The chain links TRBV3-1 to TRBJ2-1; D perhaps matches TRBD2 (5 bases). This CDR3 region has 19 residues. CDR1 is LGHDT, CDR2 YNNKEL, per germline (reference sequence). V lost 0 bases to trimming and J lost 0 bases, with 18 bases between them. As DNA, the CDR3 is TGTGCCAGCAGCCAAGACGGATTGAGGAGGCCGAGCTCCTACAATGAGCAGTTCTTC. Translated, it gives CASSQDGLRRPSSYNEQFF.

This clonotype appeared many times. The chain joins TRBV20-1 to TRBJ2-5, with 9 bases that match TRBD2. The CDR3 has 15 amino acids. V shed 5 bases and J 5 bases; nucleotides not matched to a gene: 12. CDR1 and CDR2 from the germline V gene are DFQATT and SNEGSKA (reference sequence). The CDR3: CSAGMVAGGSETQYF. CDR3 DNA sequence: TGCAGTGCTGGGATGGTGGCGGGGGGGTCGGAGACCCAGTACTTC.

The table lists this clonotype with a few counts. The V call is TRBV5-1, the J call TRBJ2-3; D is unresolved. V was cut by 0 bases and J by 2 bases, with 4 bases left in between. In germline, CDR1 is SGHRS, CDR2 YFSETQ. The CDR3 is 13 amino acids. The CDR3 DNA follows: TGCGCCAGCAGCTTGGACCCCACAGATACGCAGTATTTT. Translation gives CASSLDPTDTQYF.

The chain employs TRBV30 and TRBJ2-3; D is perhaps TRBD2 (6 bases). The V end lost 2 bases, the J end lost 10 bases, and 10 bases lay between the germline ends. Germline CDR1 is GTSNPN and CDR2 is SVGIG (reference sequence). The CDR3 covers 11 residues. The CDR3 is CAWSFERAQYF. The CDR3, as DNA: TGTGCCTGGAGTTTCGAGCGGGCGCAGTATTTT.

Many counts were recorded for this clonotype. The rearrangement links TRBV20-1 to TRBJ2-7; 9 bases agree with TRBD1. This CDR3 has 13 amino acids. Germline V gene lookup returns CDR1 DFQATT and CDR2 SNEGSKA (reference sequence). Trimming cost V 6 bases and J 3 bases; bases outside gene matches: 6. CDR3 region: CSAPGTGNYEQYF. CDR3 coding DNA: TGCAGTGCACCCGGGACAGGGAACTACGAGCAGTACTTC.

Many counts were recorded for this clonotype. DNA for the CDR3: TGTGCCAGCAGCCAACCCCCTTACAATGAGCAGTTCTTC. Amino acid sequence: CASSQPPYNEQFF. The chain has TRBV14 and TRBJ2-1; D remains ambiguous. In germline, CDR1 is SGHDN, CDR2 FVKESK. This CDR3 comprises 13 residues. V lost 2 bases, J lost 4 bases, and 6 bases lay in between.

This clonotype was seen more than once but under ten times. This chain links TRBV12-3 or TRBV12-4 with TRBJ1-2; unclear D gene. This CDR3 comprises 15 residues. V was trimmed by 6 bases and J by 5 bases, leaving 19 bases between them. The DNA for the CDR3 is TGTGCCAGCAGCTCACCCCCAGTAACGGGATATGGCTACACCTTC. Amino acid sequence: CASSSPPVTGYGYTF.

The chain combines TRBV4-1 with TRBJ2-1, with D unresolved. The CDR3 spans 13 residues. Looked up from germline, CDR1 is MGHRA and CDR2 is YSYEKL. V was cut by 0 bases and J by 4 bases, with 4 bases left in between. CDR3 in amino acids: CASSQDWYNEQFF. CDR3 sequence (DNA): TGCGCCAGCAGCCAAGATTGGTACAATGAGCAGTTCTTC.

A few counts support this clonotype. The chain recombines TRBV4-1 with TRBJ2-3; TRBD1 matches at 7 bases. The CDR3 loop spans 15 amino acids. Unmatched junction bases numbered 5, after V lost 3 bases and J lost 2 bases. The germline V gene has CDR1 MGHRA and CDR2 YSYEKL. In DNA, the CDR3 is TGCGCCAGCAGCCAGGCAGGGGGTTACACAGATACGCAGTATTTT. Amino acids: CASSQAGGYTDTQYF.

This clonotype was counted at least ten times. The V and J genes are TRBV10-3 and TRBJ2-1; TRBD2 aligns across 13 bases. CDR1 is ENHRY and CDR2 is SYGVKD in the germline V gene. The CDR3 runs 16 residues. The ends lost 4 bases at V and 2 bases at J; junction bases unmatched: 2. The CDR3: CAISGTSGGAYNEQFF. CDR3 sequence (DNA): TGTGCCATCAGTGGGACTAGCGGGGGCGCCTACAATGAGCAGTTCTTC.

This clonotype has at least ten counts. This chain connects TRBV27 to TRBJ2-2, with TRBD2 identical over 7 bases. The CDR3 covers 14 residues. CDR1 and CDR2 (germline): MNHEY, SMNVEV (reference sequence). V was clipped by 3 bases and J by 6 bases; unmatched bases: 4. In DNA, the CDR3 is TGTGCCAGCAGTTTCGCGGGAGCCGCCGGGGAGCTGTTTTTT. Protein product: CASSFAGAAGELFF.

The table lists this clonotype with many counts. This rearrangement joins TRBV4-1 to TRBJ1-5; 10 bases map to TRBD1. CDR1 is MGHRA, CDR2 YSYEKL, per germline. CDR3 size: 15 residues. V was pared by 2 bases and J by 7 bases, with 5 bases of the junction left unmatched. The CDR3 spells CASSQRQGAWQPQHF. For the CDR3, the DNA is TGCGCCAGCAGCCAACGACAGGGGGCTTGGCAGCCCCAGCATTTT.